This T cell receptor beta chain was identified in a study of spatial heterogeneity in lung cancer. V was shortened by 0 bases and J by 6 bases, with 16 bases between the two germline ends. CDR1 is SGHRS, CDR2 YFSETQ, per germline. The CDR3 is 16 amino acids. TCRdb reprocessed the 5' RACE reads via MiXCR and lists one record per CDR3 protein. The sample has roughly 4,800 distinct CDR3 sequences, roughly 18% seen once. This clonotype is medium-sized within its sample. Little can be read into the size of this beta chain, an off-target read in a library designed for alpha chains. This sample's time point: sample taken at primary tumor resection. In each case, whole RNA from tumor, nontumor lung or frozen PBMC was sequenced unsorted. Samples were obtained from roughly 65 donors, all untreated early-stage non-small cell lung cancer patients.

Sequencing used normal lung tissue next to the tumor, obtained at surgery. The J gene is TRBJ2-1, the V gene TRBV5-1; D is tentatively TRBD1 or TRBD2 (5 bases each). The receptor was derived from a male donor with early-stage non-small cell lung cancer. CDR3 residues: CASSLGGQGPSNEQFF. CDR3 nucleotide sequence: TGCGCCAGCAGCTTGGGAGGGCAGGGCCCCTCCAATGAGCAGTTCTTC. Based on the CDR3 plus reference TRBV5-1 and TRBJ2-1, the full variable domain is KAGVTQTPRYLIKTRGQQVTLSCSPISGHRSVSWYQQTPGQGLQFLFEYFSETQRNKGNFPGRFSGRQFSNSRSEMNVSTLELGDSALYLCASSLGGQGPSNEQFFGPGTRLTVL.